The next 14 T cell receptor beta chains were all read from a single sample in a study of shared T cell receptors in the human thymus. Repertoires were generated with immunoSEQ multiplex PCR, while TCRdb's copy carries only in-frame clones and drops some. The sample gives approximately 730,000 clones, 80% to 90% of which show up once; 0.008% to 0.011% is in the top ten. This sample also belongs to another study, concerning human thymus T cells.

The sequencing sample was made of thymocytes. These TCRs come from a girl under three years old with a congenital heart defect.

The chain is built from TRBV27 and TRBJ2-7; 7 bases fit TRBD1. The CDR3 contains 15 residues. The germline CDR1 and CDR2 sequences are MNHEY and SMNVEV (reference sequence). V shed 7 bases, J shed 2 bases, and the junction held 11 bases outside the gene matches. The CDR3 DNA reads TGTGCCAGCAAGGAAAAGGGGGCGGATACCTACGAGCAGTACTTC. Translating gives CASKEKGADTYEQYF.

The chain recombines TRBV28 with TRBJ1-2, with D perhaps matching TRBD1 (5 bases). There are 14 residues in the CDR3. Trimming cost V 5 bases and J 5 bases, with 15 bases left between them. CDR1 MDHEN and CDR2 SYDVKM come from the germline V gene. DNA of the CDR3: TGTGCCAGCAGTCCCGGACATCCCGCGTATGGCTACACCTTC. It specifies CASSPGHPAYGYTF.

The V and J genes are TRBV28 and TRBJ1-4, with TRBD1 matching over 7 bases. The CDR3 is 13 amino acids. The V and J ends lost 4 bases and 8 bases, in that order; junction bases with no gene match: 4. Germline CDR1 MDHEN, CDR2 SYDVKM. CDR3 DNA sequence: TGTGCCAGCAGTTCTGGGACAGTCGAAAAACTGTTTTTT. It is translated as CASSSGTVEKLFF.

This sequence joins TRBV19 and TRBJ1-4, with D possibly being TRBD1 (6 bases). Germline V CDR1 and CDR2: LNHDA, SQIVND (reference sequence). The CDR3 has 18 amino acids. V was pared by 4 bases and J by 3 bases, with 21 bases between. In DNA form, the CDR3 reads TGTGCCAGTAGTACCTCAGACAGGAAAGCTTATTCTAATGAAAAACTGTTTTTT. Encoded protein: CASSTSDRKAYSNEKLFF.

Regarding this clone: The same CDR3 arises from other DNA sequences in this sample as well. This rearrangement joins TRBV27 to TRBJ2-5; D is perhaps TRBD2 (5 bases). The CDR3 loop spans 13 amino acids. The germline gives CDR1 MNHEY, CDR2 SMNVEV (reference sequence). Between the trimmed V and J ends, which lost 5 bases and 2 bases, there was a span of 9 bases. CDR3 protein: CASSLRGQETQYF. CDR3 DNA: TGTGCCAGCAGTCTCCGGGGACAAGAGACCCAGTACTTC.

The chain is built from TRBV5-1 and TRBJ1-2; TRBD1 might be the D (5 bases). Germline V CDR1 and CDR2: SGHRS, YFSETQ. The CDR3 contains 15 residues. V was cut by 4 bases and J by 8 bases, with 21 bases left in between. In nucleotides, the CDR3 is TGCGCCAGCAGCCCCCGGGGGATGGTCGCTTCCGGCTACACCTTC. It codes for CASSPRGMVASGYTF. The full variable domain, rest sourced from reference TRBV5-1 and TRBJ1-2, is KAGVTQTPRYLIKTRGQQVTLSCSPISGHRSVSWYQQTPGQGLQFLFEYFSETQRNKGNFPGRFSGRQFSNSRSEMNVSTLELGDSALYLCASSPRGMVASGYTFGSGTRLTVV.

The chain has TRBV6-1 and TRBJ1-4; 10 nucleotides match TRBD1. Germline V CDR1 and CDR2: MNHNS, SASEGT. This CDR3 region has 14 residues. The junction had 3 bases not matched to a gene; V was cut back by 6 bases and J by 5 bases. CDR3 residues: CASSGQGENEKLFF. CDR3 nucleotide sequence: TGTGCCAGCAGCGGACAGGGGGAAAATGAAAAACTGTTTTTT.

This chain links TRBV2 with TRBJ1-1; 9 bases align to TRBD1. The CDR3 has 18 amino acids. The V gene end was trimmed by 6 bases and the J gene end by 4 bases; junction bases not matched to a gene: 18. Germline CDR1 and CDR2: SNHLY and FYNNEI. For the CDR3, the DNA is TGTGCCAGCAGCCTCAGAGGGGGACAGGGTTATCTGGGCACTGAAGCTTTCTTT. Protein: CASSLRGGQGYLGTEAFF.

The CDR3 is CASSRLAPQAFF. DNA of the CDR3: TGCGCCAGCAGCCGACTAGCCCCACAAGCTTTCTTT. The V call is TRBV23-1, the J call TRBJ1-1; D is uncertain. TRBV23-1 is annotated as an ORF whose role is uncertain. The V end lost 6 bases, the J end lost 9 bases, and 14 bases lay between the germline ends. The CDR3 has 12 amino acids.

The rearrangement uses TRBV19 and TRBJ1-5; possible D gene TRBD1, 5 bases. The ends were cut back, 7 bases at V and 3 bases at J, with 19 bases in the middle. The CDR3 extends over 16 amino acids. Per germline, CDR1 LNHDA and CDR2 SQIVND (reference sequence). This chain's CDR3 is CASTPGEGSDNQPQHF. CDR3 coding DNA: TGTGCCAGTACCCCGGGGGAGGGGAGTGACAATCAGCCCCAGCATTTT.

This chain uses TRBV18 with TRBJ1-2; a possible D gene is TRBD1 (5 bases). Trimming pared 4 bases from V and 8 bases from J, leaving 14 bases between. This CDR3 region has 13 residues. The V gene's germline CDR1 is KGHSH and CDR2 LQKENI. The CDR3 bases are TGTGCCAGCTCACTTTCCCGCAGGGAAGGCTACACCTTC. It specifies CASSLSRREGYTF.

The chain uses TRBV10-2 and TRBJ1-1; 7 nucleotides match TRBD1. The germline V gene has CDR1 WSHSY and CDR2 SAAADI. CDR3 length: 15 residues. The trim removed 6 bases at V and 3 bases at J, leaving 10 bases unmatched. CDR3 region: CASRLEHRGYTEAFF. CDR3 in DNA: TGCGCCAGCAGGTTGGAACACAGGGGTTACACTGAAGCTTTCTTT.

V and J are TRBV4-2 and TRBJ2-1, with 7 bases that match TRBD2. The trim removed 2 bases at V and 0 bases at J, leaving 7 bases unmatched. CDR1 is LGHNA and CDR2 is YNFKEQ in the germline V gene. This CDR3 region has 17 residues. DNA of the CDR3: TGTGCCAGCAGCCAAATTCGACTAGCTGACTCCTACAATGAGCAGTTCTTC. Translated, it gives CASSQIRLADSYNEQFF.

The V call is TRBV29-1, the J call TRBJ2-5; D gene uncertain. Per the germline V gene, CDR1 is SQVTM and CDR2 is ANQGSEA. V shed 7 bases and J shed 5 bases, with 11 bases lying between them. The CDR3 has 11 residues. Written as DNA, the CDR3 is TGCAGCGCCAGGCCCCCGGAGACCCAGTACTTC. Translating gives CSARPPETQYF.